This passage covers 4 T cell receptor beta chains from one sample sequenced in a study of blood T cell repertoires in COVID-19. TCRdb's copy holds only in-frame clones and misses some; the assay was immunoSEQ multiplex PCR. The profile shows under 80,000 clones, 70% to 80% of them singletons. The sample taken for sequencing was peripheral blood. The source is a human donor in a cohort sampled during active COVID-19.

CDR3 loop: CASSLDRLDTEAFF. In DNA form, the CDR3 reads TGCGCCAGCAGCTTGGACAGGTTGGACACTGAAGCTTTCTTT. V is TRBV5-1 and J is TRBJ1-1, with D possibly TRBD1 on 5 matching bases. V gave up 0 bases and J gave up 3 bases, with 9 bases separating them. The CDR3 extends over 14 amino acids. Germline CDR1 SGHRS, CDR2 YFSETQ.

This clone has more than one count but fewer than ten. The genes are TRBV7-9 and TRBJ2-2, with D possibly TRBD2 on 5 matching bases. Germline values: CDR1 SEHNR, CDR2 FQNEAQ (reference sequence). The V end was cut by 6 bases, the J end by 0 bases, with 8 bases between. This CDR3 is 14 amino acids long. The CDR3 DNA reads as TGTGCCAGCAGTCTCGGGGCGAACACCGGGGAGCTGTTTTTT. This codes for CASSLGANTGELFF.

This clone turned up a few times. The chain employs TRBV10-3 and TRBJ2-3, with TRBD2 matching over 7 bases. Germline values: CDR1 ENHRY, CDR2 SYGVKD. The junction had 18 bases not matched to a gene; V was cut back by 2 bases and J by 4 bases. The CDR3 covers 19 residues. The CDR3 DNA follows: TGTGCCATCAGTGAGACGCTCTACTCGACGGGAGGTCGCGCAGATACGCAGTATTTT. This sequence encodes CAISETLYSTGGRADTQYF.

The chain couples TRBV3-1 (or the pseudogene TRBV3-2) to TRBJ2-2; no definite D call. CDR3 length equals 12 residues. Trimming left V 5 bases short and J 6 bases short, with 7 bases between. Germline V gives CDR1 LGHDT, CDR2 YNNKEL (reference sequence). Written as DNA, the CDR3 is TGTGCCAGCAGCGTCGTCTCCGGGGAGCTGTTTTTT. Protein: CASSVVSGELFF.